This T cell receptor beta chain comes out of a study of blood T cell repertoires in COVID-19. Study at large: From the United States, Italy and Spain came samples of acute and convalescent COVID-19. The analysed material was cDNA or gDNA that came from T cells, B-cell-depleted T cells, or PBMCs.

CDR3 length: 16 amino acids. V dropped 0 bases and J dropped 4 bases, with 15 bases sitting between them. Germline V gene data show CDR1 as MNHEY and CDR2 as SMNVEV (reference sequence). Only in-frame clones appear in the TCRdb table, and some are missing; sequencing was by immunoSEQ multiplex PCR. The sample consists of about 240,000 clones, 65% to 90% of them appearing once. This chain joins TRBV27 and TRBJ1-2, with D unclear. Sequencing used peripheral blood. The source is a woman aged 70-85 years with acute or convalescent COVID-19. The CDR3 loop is CASSLSGNAGPYGYTF. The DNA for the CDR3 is TGTGCCAGCAGTTTATCCGGGAATGCCGGCCCCTATGGCTACACCTTC.